What follows are 14 T cell receptor beta chains derived from one specimen sequenced in a study of CD4+ T cells in melanoma. Libraries were prepared by immunoSEQ multiplex PCR; TCRdb keeps only in-frame clonotypes and omits some of them. The table has roughly 140,000 clones, around 90% seen once. Source of these receptors: a human donor with melanoma.

The chain joins TRBV5-1 to TRBJ2-7, with D possibly matching TRBD1 (5 bases). Deletions cut 0 bases from V and 2 bases from J, with 9 bases between. CDR3 length equals 14 residues. Germline CDR1 and CDR2: SGHRS and YFSETQ. The CDR3 region has the DNA TGCGCCAGCAGCTTGGTGGGGCCGACCTACGAGCAGTACTTC. Protein: CASSLVGPTYEQYF.

The chain joins TRBV19 to TRBJ1-5, with 9 bases that match TRBD1. The V gene's germline CDR1 is LNHDA and CDR2 SQIVND (reference sequence). The CDR3 has 18 residues. V was pared by 1 base and J by 0 bases, with 7 bases of the junction left unmatched. The CDR3 nucleotides read TGTGCCAGTAGTATAGGGGGACAGGGTATGGGTAGCAATCAGCCCCAGCATTTT. Its protein is CASSIGGQGMGSNQPQHF.

V and J are TRBV2 and TRBJ1-5, with D tentatively TRBD1 (5 bases). The CDR3 totals 14 residues. V lost 6 bases and J 3 bases, leaving 12 bases between the germline ends. In germline, CDR1 is SNHLY, CDR2 FYNNEI. The CDR3 nucleotides read TGTGCCAGCAGAGTAGACAGCCTCAATCAGCCCCAGCATTTT. Protein product: CASRVDSLNQPQHF.

The chain has TRBV7-9 and TRBJ1-1; maybe TRBD1 (6 bases). Germline V gene sequence: CDR1 SEHNR, CDR2 FQNEAQ (reference sequence). This CDR3 is built from 14 residues. Trimming cost V 2 bases and J 8 bases, with 15 bases left between them. CDR3 sequence reads: CASSLMGAGTEAFF. The CDR3, as DNA: TGTGCCAGCAGCTTAATGGGGGCGGGGACAGAAGCTTTCTTT. The full variable domain, its missing parts supplied by reference TRBV7-9 and TRBJ1-1, is DTGVSQNPRHKITKRGQNVTFRCDPISEHNRLYWYRQTLGQGPEFLTYFQNEAQLEKSRLLSDRFSAERPKGSFSTLEIQRTEQGDSAMYLCASSLMGAGTEAFFGQGTRLTVV.

The chain combines TRBV7-9 with TRBJ2-3; a weak D match, TRBD2 (6 bases). The CDR3 loop spans 14 amino acids. V lost 1 base, J lost 2 bases, and 7 bases lay in between. CDR1 is SEHNR and CDR2 is FQNEAQ in the germline V gene (reference sequence). The CDR3 region is CASSLGGATDTQYF. Written as DNA, the CDR3 is TGTGCCAGCAGCTTAGGCGGGGCCACAGATACGCAGTATTTT. The full variable domain, completed using reference TRBV7-9 and TRBJ2-3, is DTGVSQNPRHKITKRGQNVTFRCDPISEHNRLYWYRQTLGQGPEFLTYFQNEAQLEKSRLLSDRFSAERPKGSFSTLEIQRTEQGDSAMYLCASSLGGATDTQYFGPGTRLTVL.

Of note for this clone: This sample also contains other DNA sequences that code for the same CDR3. The genes are TRBV7-2 and TRBJ1-3; no firm D call. The germline CDR1 and CDR2 sequences are SGHTA and FQGNSA. This CDR3 is built from 14 residues. Trimming pared 1 base from V and 0 bases from J, leaving 4 bases between. CDR3 sequence: CASSLDFSGNTIYF. In nucleotides, the CDR3 is TGTGCCAGCAGCTTAGATTTCTCTGGAAACACCATATATTTT.

V is TRBV5-8 and J is TRBJ2-2, with TRBD1 matching 8 bases. The CDR3 is made up of 14 amino acids. Germline loops: CDR1 SGHTS, CDR2 YDEGEE. V gave up 4 bases and J gave up 9 bases; unmatched junction bases: 8. CDR3 loop: CASSRPGGAWELFF. CDR3 coding DNA: TGTGCCAGCAGCCGACCAGGGGGCGCGTGGGAGCTGTTTTTT.

The gene calls are TRBV7-9 and TRBJ2-7, with 7 bases lining up with TRBD1. The CDR3 extends over 15 amino acids. V lost 4 bases and J lost 3; bases outside the gene matches: 9. CDR1 is SEHNR and CDR2 is FQNEAQ in the germline V gene (reference sequence). CDR3 loop: CASSSTGVDFYEQYF. The DNA of the CDR3 is TGTGCCAGCAGCTCTACAGGGGTGGACTTCTACGAGCAGTACTTC.

The chain has TRBV5-1 and TRBJ2-3; D might be TRBD2 (5 bases). The CDR3 is 15 residues long. The V gene lost 4 bases and the J gene lost 2 bases, with 14 bases spanning the gap. Germline lookup yields CDR1 SGHRS and CDR2 YFSETQ. This CDR3 reads CASSDVSGSTDTQYF. DNA for the CDR3: TGCGCCAGCAGCGACGTGTCGGGGTCCACAGATACGCAGTATTTT.

A single count supports this clone. The chain is built from TRBV7-6 and TRBJ2-6, with 12 bases that match TRBD2. The CDR3 consists of 19 residues. V shed 5 bases and J 2 bases; nucleotides not matched to a gene: 10. Germline-derived CDR1 and CDR2 are SGHVS and FNYEAQ. The CDR3 sequence: CASSPRPSGGATGANVLTF. Here the CDR3 DNA reads TGTGCCAGCAGCCCACGGCCTAGCGGGGGGGCTACTGGGGCCAACGTCCTGACTTTC.

V usage is TRBV6-1 and J usage is TRBJ2-3, with D tentatively TRBD1 or TRBD2 (5 bases each). This CDR3 is 15 amino acids long. Looked up from germline, CDR1 is MNHNS and CDR2 is SASEGT. V lost 3 bases and J lost 0, with 10 bases in between. The CDR3 loop is CASSDGWGSTDTQYF. CDR3 DNA: TGTGCCAGCAGTGACGGGTGGGGGAGCACAGATACGCAGTATTTT.

The chain employs TRBV30 and TRBJ2-3; D unresolved. Trimming took off 3 bases at V and 6 bases at J, with 13 bases between the two ends. The CDR3 consists of 13 residues. In germline, CDR1 is GTSNPN, CDR2 SVGIG (reference sequence). The CDR3 DNA reads TGTGCCTGGAGCCTTGGGCCGAGCGATACGCAGTATTTT. This encodes CAWSLGPSDTQYF.

CDR3 sequence: CASSQGSGNTIYF. CDR3 nucleotides: TGCGCCAGCAGCCAGGGTTCTGGAAACACCATATATTTT. The V call is TRBV5-1, the J call TRBJ1-3, with a weak D call TRBD1 (5 bases). This CDR3 is built from 13 residues. V was clipped by 4 bases and J by 1 base, with 6 bases between them. Germline V gives CDR1 SGHRS, CDR2 YFSETQ.

The gene calls are TRBV10-2 and TRBJ2-7; D is possibly TRBD2 (5 bases). V was trimmed by 3 bases and J by 7 bases, leaving 10 bases between them. Per the germline V gene, CDR1 is WSHSY and CDR2 is SAAADI. CDR3 length: 12 amino acids. As DNA, the CDR3 is TGCGCCAGCAGTGACAGAACGGGGGAGCAGTACTTC. Translated, it gives CASSDRTGEQYF.